The entry below gives a single T cell receptor beta chain sequence along with its context. This receptor's antigen is unknown. Within one base of it there is no much larger clone, and no base qualities were kept. These data come from a study of cytomegalovirus exposure and HLA in healthy donors (dated by TCRdb to about 2017). Concerning the study at large: An earlier analysis of approximately 640 of the donors reported roughly 300 Gb of sequence data and some 100 million unique TCR beta sequences from 190 million or so T cells. An early release that covered some 640 HLA-typed donors contained 250 to 350 gigabases of sequencing data and 65 million to 100 million unique TCR sequences. The genetic ancestry cluster associated with self-reported Caucasian donors included roughly four fifths of the 300 to 400 genotyped donors. The study was designed to test whether signatures of past pathogen exposure could be identified by cataloging public T cell receptors. Using immunosequencing, the study profiled T cell repertoires from about 650 subjects and related those repertoires to cytomegalovirus serostatus. A separate validation cohort of 100 to 150 different subjects was used in addition to the approximately 640-subject first cohort. High-throughput TCR immunosequencing, statistical association of individual TCRs with disease status, and machine learning were combined to predict cytomegalovirus infection status. A later analysis re-examined previously published TCR beta repertoires from hundreds of donors and added high-resolution HLA genotyping to investigate patterns of TCR occurrence. In the later analysis, no new phenotypic data were used to find candidate immune exposures; instead, reliance was placed on TCR beta sequences and their occurrence across donors. In an earlier analysis of 500 to 650 of the donors, high-throughput TCR beta sequencing was used to judge whether each TCR beta V gene segment behaved as functional or pseudogenic. Donor age, sex, ethnicity and CMV serostatus were compiled alongside the repertoire data. In a later genetic analysis, genome-wide SNP genotypes for about three fifths of the roughly 670 donors were used, and that subset was treated as a discovery cohort. Every repertoire in the discovery cohort had been generated on one and the same sequencing platform. HLA typing included class I and class II loci at four-digit resolution. Typing coverage varied by locus: 629-630 donors for A, B, C, DRB1 and DQB1; roughly 560 for DQA1; about 600 for DPA1; more than 450 for DPB1. Roughly 5 DR-DQ haplotypes were handled as single units for association and clustering, since linkage in the cohort was strong. Among about 370 genotyped donors of the cohort, an average of roughly 230,000 unique TCR beta nucleotide sequences was sequenced per donor, of which 15% to 20% were non-productive.

Receptor libraries were prepared by the immunoSEQ multiplex PCR assay. For the multiplex PCR, a mixture combining 60 forward primers for TCR Vbeta segments and 13 reverse primers for TCR Jbeta segments was used. A multiplex PCR assay on genomic DNA amplified the CDR3 region of rearranged TCR beta genes. The Illumina HiSeq System was used to sequence the amplified TCR beta libraries as 87-base-pair reads. The authors' pipeline ran thus. A later analysis tallied around 87 million unique TCR beta chains across the 550 to 850 repertoires, and approximately 12 million of those chains were shared by two or more donors. A nearest-neighbor algorithm error-corrected the raw reads and collapsed the reads into unique sequences, merging closely related sequences to remove PCR and sequencing errors. Alignment of CDR3 sequences to IMGT reference sequences was used to assign V, D and J gene segments. For a sequence to be retained, a match of at least six nucleotides was required to both a V gene segment and a J gene segment. Rearrangements were classified as productive when the CDR3 lacked stop codons and remained in frame with V and J, and all other rearrangements were classified as non-productive. CDR3 was defined according to IMGT convention as the region running from the second conserved V-encoded cysteine to the conserved J-encoded phenylalanine. In an earlier analysis of just under 600 of the donors, sequences lacking an unambiguous match to a single V gene segment were excluded. In an earlier analysis of around 590 of the donors, a V segment was called functional when productive rearrangements were above 56.7%, and segregating when the standard deviation between donors exceeded 5%. A statistical classification framework was developed to diagnose cytomegalovirus status using the catalog of TCR beta chain sequences. In a later analysis, TCR nucleotide sequences were compared against IMGT/GENE-DB human TR gene sequences so that V and J genes could be assigned. A later analysis assigned CDR3 sequences and most-parsimonious VDJ recombination scenarios with the TCRdist pipeline. In a later analysis, every TCR beta chain was defined by the combination of its CDR3 amino acid sequence and its V-gene family, and reads without a unique V-gene family were dropped. As a way to deal with suspected cross-contamination and a sequencing artifact, a later analysis dropped 592 nucleotide sequences that were highly shared and had low generation probability. In a later analysis, a clonal expansion index was calculated for each public chain from normalized within-repertoire ranks of inferred template counts. In a later analysis, generation probabilities were computed using a VDJ recombination model fitted to out-of-frame rearrangements, and the results were checked against IGoR. In a later analysis, hypergeometric tests were used to score TCR-TCR, TCR-HLA and TCR-CMV co-occurrence, with a repertoire-size bias correction applied to TCR pairs. In a later analysis, false discovery rates were estimated by permuting HLA or CMV assignments 20 times. In a later analysis, co-occurring TCRs were grouped with DBSCAN, and TCRdist sequence similarity was added when clustering was performed within HLA-allele-positive subsets. Repertoires with fewer than 30,000 or more than 120,000 public chains, plus five repertoires with anomalous nucleotide sharing, were excluded from co-occurrence clustering. The source is immuneACCESS, and TCRdb retained only in-frame sequences with V and J called. Part of the clones is not carried over; for the studies checked, unresolved V genes explain less than half of this, and the remainder is unexplained. V and J calls plus clone size are reproduced from that table; the DNA served to infer D and trimming. The sample table contains tens of thousands of clones; only one count was recorded for roughly 80% of them. Together, the top ten hold 2.5% to 3% of the sample.

The paper as a whole reports these results and caveats: Most TCR sequences were observed very rarely across donors, whereas some public TCRs were present in many individuals. In a later analysis, HLA-associated TCR beta chains were found to be more clonally expanded and to have lower generation probabilities than equally common non-associated chains. An earlier analysis of some 590 of the donors showed that most TCR beta V segments appeared in productive rearrangements either about 87% or about 30% of the time, which broadly matched IMGT annotations. Some IMGT-functional V segments, including TRBV6-2 and TRBV6-3, could not be distinguished by the 87-base-pair reads and were therefore excluded. A later genetic analysis reported fewer N-insertions in productive TCRs among donors in an Asian-associated ancestry cluster than the 666-donor mean. This cohort had only TCR beta chains sequenced, and the lack of alpha or paired-chain data limited which features could be detected. According to a later analysis, most CMV-associated TCR beta chains appeared to be HLA-restricted, and the HLA associations seemed to be driven largely by CMV exposure. Strong co-occurrence of HLA alleles, especially DR and DQ, made assigning TCR associations to individual alleles difficult. The earlier analysis of about 600 of the donors excluded some 16 rarely observed V segments, including chromosome 9 orphons, because counts were too low. A few of the identified cytomegalovirus-associated TCR beta chains were confirmed in vitro to be specific for cytomegalovirus antigens. Presence/absence analyses assumed roughly uniform sequencing depth across donors, an assumption that may not hold. Because HLA typing was missing for some donors at each locus, association tests included only the typed subset. According to the authors, the approach could potentially be generalized to other disease states and immunological phenotypes. CMV serostatus was the only immune exposure information available for the cohort. According to a later analysis, TCR association rates differed among HLA loci, with DRB1 alleles showing the most associated TCRs and HLA-C alleles showing the fewest. The classifier was reported to diagnose cytomegalovirus status with high specificity and sensitivity in both the original cohort and the validation cohort. A further reported finding was that TCR beta sequences accurately predicted the HLA-A and HLA-B alleles for most subjects in the first cohort. Linkage disequilibrium might explain the correlated functional status among segregating V segments, but an unknown experimental factor could not be excluded. According to a later analysis, parvovirus B19, influenza, CMV and Epstein-Barr virus appeared linked to several top co-occurrence clusters. Specific HLA alleles were associated with 15,000 to 20,000 TCR beta sequences at a false discovery rate of 0.05 in a later analysis. A total of 150 to 200 TCR beta chains were listed by the study as associated with cytomegalovirus. A group of highly shared sequence variants was considered likely to be a technical artifact of the sequencing pipeline. An association between a missense DCLRE1C variant and V-gene and J-gene trimming of TCR beta chains was found in a later genetic analysis and replicated in an independent cohort.

According to the germline V gene, CDR1 reads MGHRA and CDR2 reads YSYEKL. The CDR3, cysteine through phenylalanine, is 13 amino acids long. The DNA shown is the 39-base CDR3, in frame from base 1. Trimming leaves V shorter by 5 bases and J shorter by 3 bases, with the junction holding 4 bases beyond the gene matches. The cohort comprised fewer than 700 healthy bone marrow donors. All cohort members were sampled while nominally healthy, although unrecorded immune exposures were likely present. The donor was CMV seropositive and was included in the group of 250 to 300 seropositive cohort members. A peripheral blood sample was collected from each donor, and TCR beta sequencing was performed on peripheral blood mononuclear cells. The Qiagen DNeasy Blood Extraction Kit was used to extract genomic DNA from the blood cell samples.

What was sequenced was PBMCs. This receptor was obtained from a woman in her 40s in good health and CMV-seropositive. This receptor chain uses TRBV4-1 and TRBJ2-7, and 7 junctional nucleotides match TRBD1. The CDR3 protein sequence reads: CASSRQGGYEQYF. The DNA is TGCGCCAGCAGCAGACAGGGCGGCTACGAGCAGTACTTC.